A selection of T cell receptor beta chains follows, all from one sample in a study of blood T cell repertoires in COVID-19. Libraries were prepared by immunoSEQ multiplex PCR; TCRdb keeps only in-frame clonotypes and omits some of them. The table lists hundreds of thousands of clones, 70% to 90% of them singletons. Sample: PBMCs or T cells enriched from blood (not recorded which). The receptor set was obtained from a woman aged 18-29 years who had been exposed to COVID-19. CDR3s include the opening cysteine and the closing phenylalanine or tryptophan. D genes are given only for firm matches. Clone size is given for some rows only: seen once, a few or many times, or a class if the clone is expanded.

clone_size: -; cdr3_length: 16; d_call: -; v_call: TRBV19; j_call: TRBJ1-4; cdr3_aa: CASSISRVATNEKLFF; cdr3_nt: TGTGCCAGTAGTATTTCCAGGGTCGCAACTAATGAAAAACTGTTTTTT
clone_size: -; cdr3_length: 14; d_call: -; v_call: TRBV5-1; j_call: TRBJ1-1; cdr3_aa: CASSLFQGSPEAFF; cdr3_nt: TGCGCCAGCAGCTTATTCCAGGGAAGCCCTGAAGCTTTCTTT
clone_size: -; cdr3_length: 13; d_call: -; v_call: TRBV28; j_call: TRBJ1-1; cdr3_aa: CASRYTLNTEAFF; cdr3_nt: TGTGCCAGCAGGTATACATTGAACACTGAAGCTTTCTTT
clone_size: -; cdr3_length: 13; d_call: -; v_call: TRBV4-1; j_call: TRBJ1-1; cdr3_aa: CASSPTGNAEAFF; cdr3_nt: TGCGCCAGCAGTCCAACAGGGAACGCTGAAGCTTTCTTT
clone_size: -; cdr3_length: 15; d_call: -; v_call: TRBV4-3; j_call: TRBJ2-2; cdr3_aa: CASSLTGPFTGELFF; cdr3_nt: TGCGCCAGCAGCCTCACAGGCCCCTTTACCGGGGAGCTGTTTTTT
clone_size: -; cdr3_length: 13; d_call: -; v_call: TRBV28; j_call: TRBJ1-2; cdr3_aa: CASSSAGLGGYTF; cdr3_nt: TGTGCCAGCAGTTCGGCAGGGTTGGGGGGCTACACCTTC
clone_size: -; cdr3_length: 17; d_call: TRBD1; v_call: TRBV27; j_call: TRBJ1-5; cdr3_aa: CASSLYPGQVANQPQHF; cdr3_nt: TGTGCCAGCAGTTTATACCCCGGACAGGTAGCGAATCAGCCCCAGCATTTT
clone_size: -; cdr3_length: 15; d_call: TRBD1; v_call: TRBV2; j_call: TRBJ2-7; cdr3_aa: CASPPARDRVYEQYF; cdr3_nt: TGTGCCAGCCCTCCCGCGCGGGACAGGGTCTACGAGCAGTACTTC
clone_size: -; cdr3_length: 17; d_call: -; v_call: TRBV19; j_call: TRBJ1-5; cdr3_aa: CASSIPLQGFSNQPQHF; cdr3_nt: TGTGCCAGTAGTATTCCCCTCCAGGGGTTTAGCAATCAGCCCCAGCATTTT
clone_size: -; cdr3_length: 13; d_call: -; v_call: TRBV19; j_call: TRBJ1-2; cdr3_aa: CASGNSQGLGYTF; cdr3_nt: TGTGCCAGTGGCAACTCACAGGGATTAGGCTACACCTTC
clone_size: -; cdr3_length: 15; d_call: -; v_call: TRBV19; j_call: TRBJ2-5; cdr3_aa: CASRSGTLTQETQYF; cdr3_nt: TGTGCCAGTAGATCCGGGACACTTACCCAAGAGACCCAGTACTTC
clone_size: -; cdr3_length: 14; d_call: TRBD2; v_call: TRBV15; j_call: TRBJ2-3; cdr3_aa: CATSRTSGPDTQYF; cdr3_nt: TGTGCCACCAGCCGGACTAGCGGGCCTGATACGCAGTATTTT
clone_size: few; cdr3_length: 14; d_call: -; v_call: TRBV7-9; j_call: TRBJ1-4; cdr3_aa: CASSDRQGKEKLFF; cdr3_nt: TGTGCCAGCAGTGATAGGCAGGGGAAGGAAAAACTGTTTTTT
clone_size: -; cdr3_length: 16; d_call: TRBD1; v_call: TRBV9; j_call: TRBJ1-1; cdr3_aa: CASSVLGTGGAAEAFF; cdr3_nt: TGTGCCAGCAGCGTATTGGGGACAGGGGGCGCCGCTGAAGCTTTCTTT
clone_size: -; cdr3_length: 15; d_call: TRBD1; v_call: TRBV11-1; j_call: TRBJ2-7; cdr3_aa: CASSGPGTVSYEQYF; cdr3_nt: TGTGCCAGCAGCGGACCCGGGACAGTCTCCTACGAGCAGTACTTC
clone_size: -; cdr3_length: 14; d_call: TRBD2; v_call: TRBV11-3; j_call: TRBJ2-1; cdr3_aa: CASSLGLASHEQFF; cdr3_nt: TGTGCCAGCAGCTTAGGACTAGCCTCCCATGAGCAGTTCTTC
clone_size: -; cdr3_length: 15; d_call: -; v_call: TRBV27; j_call: TRBJ1-6; cdr3_aa: CASSFGQGRDSPLHF; cdr3_nt: TGTGCCAGCAGTTTTGGGCAGGGGCGGGATTCACCCCTCCACTTT
clone_size: once; cdr3_length: 15; d_call: TRBD1; v_call: TRBV5-1; j_call: TRBJ1-5; cdr3_aa: CASSLQGAGNQPQHF; cdr3_nt: TGCGCCAGCAGCTTACAGGGGGCGGGCAATCAGCCCCAGCATTTT
clone_size: -; cdr3_length: 14; d_call: -; v_call: TRBV25-1; j_call: TRBJ2-3; cdr3_aa: CASSEGRNTDTQYF; cdr3_nt: TGTGCCAGCAGTGAAGGGAGAAACACAGATACGCAGTATTTT
clone_size: -; cdr3_length: 14; d_call: TRBD1; v_call: TRBV6-5; j_call: TRBJ1-5; cdr3_aa: CASSSGQGRQPQHF; cdr3_nt: TGTGCCAGCAGTTCTGGACAGGGACGGCAGCCCCAGCATTTT
clone_size: few; cdr3_length: 15; d_call: TRBD2; v_call: TRBV3-1/TRBV3-2; j_call: TRBJ2-2; cdr3_aa: CASSQGLAGPGELFF; cdr3_nt: TGTGCCAGCAGCCAAGGACTAGCGGGACCCGGGGAGCTGTTTTTT
clone_size: -; cdr3_length: 17; d_call: TRBD1; v_call: TRBV7-9; j_call: TRBJ1-1; cdr3_aa: CASSLSGQGTLNTEAFF; cdr3_nt: TGTGCCAGCAGCTTGTCGGGACAGGGTACTCTGAACACTGAAGCTTTCTTT
clone_size: -; cdr3_length: 17; d_call: TRBD2; v_call: TRBV10-1; j_call: TRBJ2-5; cdr3_aa: CASSEGLADQYQETQYF; cdr3_nt: TGCGCCAGCAGTGAAGGACTAGCGGACCAGTACCAAGAGACCCAGTACTTC
clone_size: -; cdr3_length: 17; d_call: -; v_call: TRBV28; j_call: TRBJ1-5; cdr3_aa: CATSSPTGSYSNQPQHF; cdr3_nt: TGTGCCACCAGCAGTCCAACAGGGTCCTATAGCAATCAGCCCCAGCATTTT
clone_size: -; cdr3_length: 12; d_call: -; v_call: TRBV3-1/TRBV3-2; j_call: TRBJ1-1; cdr3_aa: CASSQDTPEAFF; cdr3_nt: TGTGCCAGCAGCCAAGATACACCAGAAGCTTTCTTT
clone_size: -; cdr3_length: 14; d_call: -; v_call: TRBV19; j_call: TRBJ2-7; cdr3_aa: CASSLDTYSYEQYF; cdr3_nt: TGTGCCAGTAGCCTGGACACATACTCCTACGAGCAGTACTTC
clone_size: -; cdr3_length: 11; d_call: -; v_call: TRBV11-3; j_call: TRBJ2-1; cdr3_aa: CASSRDNEQFF; cdr3_nt: TGTGCCAGCAGCCGGGACAATGAGCAGTTCTTC
clone_size: -; cdr3_length: 13; d_call: -; v_call: TRBV9; j_call: TRBJ1-5; cdr3_aa: CASSASGNQPQHF; cdr3_nt: TGTGCCAGCAGCGCCAGTGGCAATCAGCCCCAGCATTTT
clone_size: -; cdr3_length: 14; d_call: TRBD1; v_call: TRBV24-1; j_call: TRBJ1-2; cdr3_aa: CATSDPDRGDGYTF; cdr3_nt: TGTGCCACCAGTGATCCGGACAGGGGTGATGGCTACACCTTC
clone_size: -; cdr3_length: 14; d_call: -; v_call: TRBV20-1; j_call: TRBJ2-2; cdr3_aa: CSASEDSNTGELFF; cdr3_nt: TGCAGTGCTAGTGAGGACTCGAACACCGGGGAGCTGTTTTTT
clone_size: -; cdr3_length: 15; d_call: TRBD1; v_call: TRBV28; j_call: TRBJ2-5; cdr3_aa: CASSLGGTGGETQYF; cdr3_nt: TGTGCCAGCAGTTTAGGAGGGACAGGAGGGGAGACCCAGTACTTC
clone_size: -; cdr3_length: 18; d_call: TRBD1; v_call: TRBV7-8; j_call: TRBJ2-7; cdr3_aa: CASSLDIDRGQPNYEQYF; cdr3_nt: TGTGCCAGCAGCTTAGATATAGACAGGGGCCAACCTAACTACGAGCAGTACTTC
clone_size: -; cdr3_length: 14; d_call: -; v_call: TRBV28; j_call: TRBJ1-6; cdr3_aa: CASSPRVYNSPLHF; cdr3_nt: TGTGCCAGCAGTCCCCGCGTCTATAATTCACCCCTCCACTTT
clone_size: -; cdr3_length: 15; d_call: TRBD1; v_call: TRBV9; j_call: TRBJ1-4; cdr3_aa: CASSVTGQGNEKLFF; cdr3_nt: TGTGCCAGCAGCGTGACGGGACAGGGAAATGAAAAACTGTTTTTT
clone_size: -; cdr3_length: 15; d_call: TRBD1; v_call: TRBV28; j_call: TRBJ2-3; cdr3_aa: CASSLPGTGAHTQYF; cdr3_nt: TGTGCCAGCAGCCTCCCCGGGACAGGGGCTCATACGCAGTATTTT
clone_size: -; cdr3_length: 15; d_call: TRBD1; v_call: TRBV6-1; j_call: TRBJ2-1; cdr3_aa: CASSDGTGLSNEQFF; cdr3_nt: TGTGCCAGCAGTGACGGGACAGGGTTATCCAATGAGCAGTTCTTC
clone_size: -; cdr3_length: 14; d_call: -; v_call: TRBV6-5; j_call: TRBJ2-5; cdr3_aa: CASKRGTLQETQYF; cdr3_nt: TGTGCCAGCAAAAGAGGGACTCTGCAAGAGACCCAGTACTTC
clone_size: -; cdr3_length: 13; d_call: TRBD1; v_call: TRBV9; j_call: TRBJ1-1; cdr3_aa: CASSVGTGTEAFF; cdr3_nt: TGTGCCAGCAGCGTAGGGACAGGCACTGAAGCTTTCTTT
clone_size: -; cdr3_length: 15; d_call: -; v_call: TRBV18; j_call: TRBJ1-2; cdr3_aa: CASSPGELYNYGYTF; cdr3_nt: TGTGCCAGCTCACCGGGAGAATTATATAACTATGGCTACACCTTC
clone_size: -; cdr3_length: 15; d_call: -; v_call: TRBV4-1; j_call: TRBJ1-4; cdr3_aa: CASSQTGSTNEKLFF; cdr3_nt: TGCGCCAGCAGCCAAACAGGGTCAACTAATGAAAAACTGTTTTTT
clone_size: -; cdr3_length: 12; d_call: TRBD1; v_call: TRBV29-1; j_call: TRBJ1-2; cdr3_aa: CSVALQGRGYTF; cdr3_nt: TGCAGCGTGGCATTACAGGGGCGAGGCTACACCTTC
clone_size: -; cdr3_length: 13; d_call: -; v_call: TRBV5-1; j_call: TRBJ2-5; cdr3_aa: CASSLRGAETQYF; cdr3_nt: TGCGCCAGCAGCTTGCGGGGGGCTGAGACCCAGTACTTC
clone_size: -; cdr3_length: 13; d_call: -; v_call: TRBV6-2/TRBV6-3; j_call: TRBJ1-1; cdr3_aa: CASSYLMNTEAFF; cdr3_nt: TGTGCCAGCAGTTACTTAATGAACACTGAAGCTTTCTTT
clone_size: -; cdr3_length: 13; d_call: TRBD2; v_call: TRBV6-1; j_call: TRBJ2-7; cdr3_aa: CASTLAGPYEQYF; cdr3_nt: TGTGCCAGCACCCTAGCGGGTCCCTACGAGCAGTACTTC
clone_size: -; cdr3_length: 15; d_call: TRBD2; v_call: TRBV11-2; j_call: TRBJ2-5; cdr3_aa: CASSLGTSGQETQYF; cdr3_nt: TGTGCCAGCAGTCTCGGGACTAGCGGCCAAGAGACCCAGTACTTC
clone_size: once; cdr3_length: 17; d_call: TRBD2; v_call: TRBV5-6; j_call: TRBJ2-3; cdr3_aa: CASSLRTSGGITDTQYF; cdr3_nt: TGTGCCAGCAGCCTCCGGACTAGCGGGGGGATCACAGATACGCAGTATTTT
clone_size: -; cdr3_length: 14; d_call: TRBD2; v_call: TRBV24-1; j_call: TRBJ2-1; cdr3_aa: CATSDAGGLNEQFF; cdr3_nt: TGTGCCACCAGTGACGCGGGGGGGCTCAATGAGCAGTTCTTC
clone_size: -; cdr3_length: 15; d_call: TRBD1; v_call: TRBV18; j_call: TRBJ1-2; cdr3_aa: CASSAEDRGHYGYTF; cdr3_nt: TGTGCCAGCTCAGCGGAAGACAGGGGGCACTATGGCTACACCTTC
clone_size: -; cdr3_length: 14; d_call: TRBD1; v_call: TRBV7-8; j_call: TRBJ2-7; cdr3_aa: CASSLRQGRNEQYF; cdr3_nt: TGTGCCAGCAGCTTGAGACAGGGGCGGAACGAGCAGTACTTC
clone_size: -; cdr3_length: 13; d_call: TRBD1; v_call: TRBV7-9; j_call: TRBJ1-1; cdr3_aa: CASRRQGDTEAFF; cdr3_nt: TGTGCCAGCCGACGACAGGGCGACACTGAAGCTTTCTTT
clone_size: -; cdr3_length: 15; d_call: TRBD2; v_call: TRBV6-5; j_call: TRBJ2-1; cdr3_aa: CASSYTSGAYNEQFF; cdr3_nt: TGTGCCAGCAGTTACACTAGCGGCGCCTACAATGAGCAGTTCTTC
clone_size: -; cdr3_length: 16; d_call: -; v_call: TRBV21-1; j_call: TRBJ1-2; cdr3_aa: CASSNTRGALGYGYTF; cdr3_nt: TGTGCCAGCAGCAATACCAGGGGAGCGCTTGGCTATGGCTACACCTTC
clone_size: once; cdr3_length: 15; d_call: TRBD1; v_call: TRBV7-9; j_call: TRBJ1-1; cdr3_aa: CASSLATGGGTEAFF; cdr3_nt: TGTGCCAGCAGCTTAGCGACAGGGGGAGGGACTGAAGCTTTCTTT
clone_size: -; cdr3_length: 15; d_call: TRBD1; v_call: TRBV7-2; j_call: TRBJ1-4; cdr3_aa: CASSPSGQGATKLFF; cdr3_nt: TGTGCCAGCAGCCCATCGGGACAGGGGGCGACAAAACTGTTTTTT
clone_size: -; cdr3_length: 15; d_call: TRBD1; v_call: TRBV5-5; j_call: TRBJ2-7; cdr3_aa: CASSLVRDRGYEQYF; cdr3_nt: TGTGCCAGCAGCTTGGTCCGGGACAGGGGCTACGAGCAGTACTTC
clone_size: -; cdr3_length: 14; d_call: -; v_call: TRBV28; j_call: TRBJ2-7; cdr3_aa: CASSLQGGLSEQYF; cdr3_nt: TGTGCCAGCAGTTTACAGGGTGGGTTATCCGAGCAGTACTTC